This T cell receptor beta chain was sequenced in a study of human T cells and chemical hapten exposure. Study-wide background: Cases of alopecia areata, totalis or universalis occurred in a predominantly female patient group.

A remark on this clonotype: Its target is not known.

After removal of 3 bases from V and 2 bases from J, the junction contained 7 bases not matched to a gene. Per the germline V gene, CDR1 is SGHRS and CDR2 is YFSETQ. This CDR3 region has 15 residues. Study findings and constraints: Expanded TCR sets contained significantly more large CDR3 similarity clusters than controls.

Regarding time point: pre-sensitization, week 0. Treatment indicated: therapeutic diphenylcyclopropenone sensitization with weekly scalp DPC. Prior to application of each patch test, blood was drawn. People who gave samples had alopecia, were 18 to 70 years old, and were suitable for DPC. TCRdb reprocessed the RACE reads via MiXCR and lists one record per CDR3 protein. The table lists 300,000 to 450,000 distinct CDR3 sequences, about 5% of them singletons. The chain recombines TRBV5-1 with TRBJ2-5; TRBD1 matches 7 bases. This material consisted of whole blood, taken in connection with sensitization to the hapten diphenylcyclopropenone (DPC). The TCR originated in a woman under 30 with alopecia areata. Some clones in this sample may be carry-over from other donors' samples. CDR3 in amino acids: CASSSWGQQQETQYF. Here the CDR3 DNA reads TGCGCCAGCAGCTCCTGGGGACAGCAGCAAGAGACCCAGTACTTC. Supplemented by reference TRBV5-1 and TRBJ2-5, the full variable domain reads KAGVTQTPRYLIKTRGQQVTLSCSPISGHRSVSWYQQTPGQGLQFLFEYFSETQRNKGNFPGRFSGRQFSNSRSEMNVSTLELGDSALYLCASSSWGQQQETQYFGPGTRLLVL.